The present entry profiles one TCR beta chain with its context. What it recognizes is unknown. TCRdb's table, derived via immunoSEQ multiplex PCR, lists solely in-frame clones and lacks some. The table includes around 79,000 clones, about 91% detected once. Trimming removed 4 bases from V and 2 bases from J; junction bases left unmatched: 8. Per the germline V gene, CDR1 is SGHTA and CDR2 is FQGNSA. This CDR3 is built from 16 residues. The sample is drawn from a study of T cell responses to AZD1222 COVID-19 vaccine. Findings and limits, study-wide: Among those given AZD1222, only 6 or 7 were seropositive at baseline. Females made up more of the donors, who were largely white British, and clonal diversity may have come out too low. Sampling that yielded the repertoires occurred only after the peak T cell response. Regions left unmutated in variants are reportedly the target of nearly half of spike-specific TCRs.

The material was peripheral blood, obtained on day 0 of AZD1222 vaccination. The rearrangement uses TRBV7-2 and TRBJ1-2; 9 bases align to TRBD1. This clonotype originated in an adult in good health. CDR3 in DNA: TGTGCCAGCAGCTCCCCGGCCGGGACAGGGAACTATGGCTACACCTTC. Its protein is CASSSPAGTGNYGYTF.